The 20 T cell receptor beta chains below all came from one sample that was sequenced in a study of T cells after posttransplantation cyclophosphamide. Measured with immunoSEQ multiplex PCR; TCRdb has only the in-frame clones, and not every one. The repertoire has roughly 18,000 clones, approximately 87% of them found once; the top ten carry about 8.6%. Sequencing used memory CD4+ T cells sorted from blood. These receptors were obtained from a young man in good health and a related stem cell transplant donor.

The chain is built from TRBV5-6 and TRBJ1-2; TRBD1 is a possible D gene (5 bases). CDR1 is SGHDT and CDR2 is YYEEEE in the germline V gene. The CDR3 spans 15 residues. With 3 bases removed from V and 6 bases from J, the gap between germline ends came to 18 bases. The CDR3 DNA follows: TGTGCCAGCAGCTGGCCTGCGCAGGGAACAGATGGCTACACCTTC. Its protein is CASSWPAQGTDGYTF.

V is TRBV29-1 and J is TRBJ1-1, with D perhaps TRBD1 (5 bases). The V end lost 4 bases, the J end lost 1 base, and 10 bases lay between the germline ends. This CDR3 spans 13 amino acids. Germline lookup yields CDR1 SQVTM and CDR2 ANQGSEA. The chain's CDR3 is CSVAGNPNTEAFF. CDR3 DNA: TGCAGCGTTGCAGGGAACCCGAACACTGAAGCTTTCTTT.

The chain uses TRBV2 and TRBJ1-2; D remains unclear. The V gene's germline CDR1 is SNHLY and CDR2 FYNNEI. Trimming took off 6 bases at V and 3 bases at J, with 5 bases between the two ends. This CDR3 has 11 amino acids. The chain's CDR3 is CASSGDYGYTF. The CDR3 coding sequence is TGTGCCAGCAGCGGGGACTATGGCTACACCTTC.

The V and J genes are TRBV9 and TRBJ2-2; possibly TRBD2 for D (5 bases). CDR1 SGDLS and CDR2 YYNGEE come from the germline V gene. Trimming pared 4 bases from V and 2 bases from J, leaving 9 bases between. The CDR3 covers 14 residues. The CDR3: CASSPRLNTGELFF. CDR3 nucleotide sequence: TGTGCCAGCAGCCCACGACTAAACACCGGGGAGCTGTTTTTT. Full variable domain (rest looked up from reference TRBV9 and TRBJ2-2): DSGVTQTPKHLITATGQRVTLRCSPRSGDLSVYWYQQSLDQGLQFLIQYYNGEERAKGNILERFSAQQFPDLHSELNLSSLELGDSALYFCASSPRLNTGELFFGEGSRLTVL.

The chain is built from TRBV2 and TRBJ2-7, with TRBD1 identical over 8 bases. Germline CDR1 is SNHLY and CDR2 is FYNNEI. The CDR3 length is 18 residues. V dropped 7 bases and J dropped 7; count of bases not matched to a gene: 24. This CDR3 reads CASKGGTGSTGPELEQYF. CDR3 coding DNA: TGTGCCAGCAAAGGCGGGACAGGCTCGACCGGGCCGGAATTGGAGCAGTACTTC.

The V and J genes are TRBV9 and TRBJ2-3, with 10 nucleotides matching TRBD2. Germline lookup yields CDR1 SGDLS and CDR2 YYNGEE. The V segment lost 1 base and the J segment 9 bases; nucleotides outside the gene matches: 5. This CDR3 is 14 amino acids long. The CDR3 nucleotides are TGTGCCAGCAGCGTAAGGAGCGGGGGGGCGACGCAGTATTTT. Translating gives CASSVRSGGATQYF.

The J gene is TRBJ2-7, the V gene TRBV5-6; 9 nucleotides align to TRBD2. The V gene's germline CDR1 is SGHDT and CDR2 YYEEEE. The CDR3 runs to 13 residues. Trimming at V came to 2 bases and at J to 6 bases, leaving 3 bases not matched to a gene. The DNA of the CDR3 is TGTGCCAGCAGCTTCGCGGGGGGGAGCGAGCAGTACTTC. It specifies CASSFAGGSEQYF.

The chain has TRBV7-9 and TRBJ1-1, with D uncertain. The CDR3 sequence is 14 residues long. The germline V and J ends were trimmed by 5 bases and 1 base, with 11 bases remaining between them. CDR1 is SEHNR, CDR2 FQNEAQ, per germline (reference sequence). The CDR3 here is CASSDLMRNTEAFF. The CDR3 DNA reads TGTGCCAGCAGCGATCTGATGCGGAACACTGAAGCTTTCTTT.

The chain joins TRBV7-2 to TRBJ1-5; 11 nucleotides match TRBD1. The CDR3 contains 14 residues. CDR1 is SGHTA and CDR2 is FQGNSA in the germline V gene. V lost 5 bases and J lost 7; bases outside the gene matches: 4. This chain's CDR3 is CASSGTGGRQPQHF. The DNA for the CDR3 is TGTGCCAGCAGCGGGACAGGGGGACGGCAGCCCCAGCATTTT.

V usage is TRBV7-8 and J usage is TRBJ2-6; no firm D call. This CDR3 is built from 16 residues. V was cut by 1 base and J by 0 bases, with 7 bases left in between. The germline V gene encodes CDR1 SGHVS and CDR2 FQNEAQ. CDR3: CASSLGLSSGANVLTF. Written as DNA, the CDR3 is TGTGCCAGCAGCTTAGGACTCAGCTCTGGGGCCAACGTCCTGACTTTC.

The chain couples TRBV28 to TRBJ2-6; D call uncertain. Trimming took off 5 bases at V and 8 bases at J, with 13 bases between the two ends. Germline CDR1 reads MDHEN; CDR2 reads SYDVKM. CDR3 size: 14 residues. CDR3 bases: TGTGCCAGCAGTAGCAACAGTAATCCCAACGTCCTGACTTTC. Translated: CASSSNSNPNVLTF. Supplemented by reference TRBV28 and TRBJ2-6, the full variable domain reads DVKVTQSSRYLVKRTGEKVFLECVQDMDHENMFWYRQDPGLGLRLIYFSYDVKMKEKGDIPEGYSVSREKKERFSLILESASTNQTSMYLCASSSNSNPNVLTFGAGSRLTVL.

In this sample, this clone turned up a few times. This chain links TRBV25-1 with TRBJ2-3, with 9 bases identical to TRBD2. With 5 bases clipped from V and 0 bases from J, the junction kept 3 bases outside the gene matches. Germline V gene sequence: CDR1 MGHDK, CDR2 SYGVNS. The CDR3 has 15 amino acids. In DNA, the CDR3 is TGTGCCAGCAGTCCGCGGGGGGGCAGCACAGATACGCAGTATTTT. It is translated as CASSPRGGSTDTQYF.

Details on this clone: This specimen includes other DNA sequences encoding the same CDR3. As DNA, the CDR3 is TGTGCCAGCAGTCCGTCAGGGCCCAATTCACCCCTCCACTTT. Its protein product is CASSPSGPNSPLHF. This sequence joins TRBV6-5 and TRBJ1-6, with D tentatively TRBD1 (5 bases). Germline V lookup: CDR1 MNHEY, CDR2 SVGAGI. This CDR3 contains 14 residues. V lost 5 bases and J lost 7, with 12 bases in between.

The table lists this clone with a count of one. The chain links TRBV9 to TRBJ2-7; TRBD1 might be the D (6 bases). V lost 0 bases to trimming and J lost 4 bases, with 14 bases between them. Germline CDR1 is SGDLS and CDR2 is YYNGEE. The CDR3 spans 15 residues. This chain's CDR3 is CASSVAGDGIYEQYF. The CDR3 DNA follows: TGTGCCAGCAGCGTAGCAGGGGACGGGATATACGAGCAGTACTTC. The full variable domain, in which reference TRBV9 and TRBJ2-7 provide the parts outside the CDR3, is DSGVTQTPKHLITATGQRVTLRCSPRSGDLSVYWYQQSLDQGLQFLIQYYNGEERAKGNILERFSAQQFPDLHSELNLSSLELGDSALYFCASSVAGDGIYEQYFGPGTRLTVT.

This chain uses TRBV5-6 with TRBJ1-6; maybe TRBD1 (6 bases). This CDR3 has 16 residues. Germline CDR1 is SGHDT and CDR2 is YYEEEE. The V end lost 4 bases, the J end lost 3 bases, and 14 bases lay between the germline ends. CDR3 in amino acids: CASSTYRTVYNSPLHF. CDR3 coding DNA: TGTGCCAGCAGCACGTACCGGACAGTCTATAATTCACCCCTCCACTTT.

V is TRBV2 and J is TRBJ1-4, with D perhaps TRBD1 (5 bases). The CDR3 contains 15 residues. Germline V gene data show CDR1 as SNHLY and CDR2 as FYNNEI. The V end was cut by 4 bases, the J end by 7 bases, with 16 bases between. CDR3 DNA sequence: TGTGCCAGCAGTGGAGGGGAGGGAATGAGTGAAAAACTGTTTTTT. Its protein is CASSGGEGMSEKLFF.

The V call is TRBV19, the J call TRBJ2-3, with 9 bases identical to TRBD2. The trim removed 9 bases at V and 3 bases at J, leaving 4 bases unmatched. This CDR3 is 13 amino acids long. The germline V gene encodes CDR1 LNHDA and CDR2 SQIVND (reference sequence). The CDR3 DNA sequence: TGTGCCAGCGCGGGGGGGCTTACAGATACGCAGTATTTT. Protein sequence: CASAGGLTDTQYF.

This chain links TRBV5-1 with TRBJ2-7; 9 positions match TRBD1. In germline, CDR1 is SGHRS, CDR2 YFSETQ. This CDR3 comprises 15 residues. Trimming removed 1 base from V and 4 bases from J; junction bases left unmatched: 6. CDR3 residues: CASSLNTGGSYEQYF. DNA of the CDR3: TGCGCCAGCAGCTTGAATACAGGGGGCTCGTACGAGCAGTACTTC.

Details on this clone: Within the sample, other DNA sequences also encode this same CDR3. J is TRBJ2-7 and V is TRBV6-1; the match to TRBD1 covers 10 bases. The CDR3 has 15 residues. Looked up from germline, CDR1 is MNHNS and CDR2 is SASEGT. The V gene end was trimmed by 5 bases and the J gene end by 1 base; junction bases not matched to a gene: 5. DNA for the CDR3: TGTGCCAGCAGTTTGGAGGACAGGGGGTCCTACGAGCAGTACTTC. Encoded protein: CASSLEDRGSYEQYF.

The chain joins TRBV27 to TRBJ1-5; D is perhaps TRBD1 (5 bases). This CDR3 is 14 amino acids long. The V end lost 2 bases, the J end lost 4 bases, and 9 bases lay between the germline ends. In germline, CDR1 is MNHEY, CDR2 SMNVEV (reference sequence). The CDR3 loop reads CASSLVGVNQPQHF. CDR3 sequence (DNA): TGTGCCAGCAGTTTAGTAGGGGTGAATCAGCCCCAGCATTTT.